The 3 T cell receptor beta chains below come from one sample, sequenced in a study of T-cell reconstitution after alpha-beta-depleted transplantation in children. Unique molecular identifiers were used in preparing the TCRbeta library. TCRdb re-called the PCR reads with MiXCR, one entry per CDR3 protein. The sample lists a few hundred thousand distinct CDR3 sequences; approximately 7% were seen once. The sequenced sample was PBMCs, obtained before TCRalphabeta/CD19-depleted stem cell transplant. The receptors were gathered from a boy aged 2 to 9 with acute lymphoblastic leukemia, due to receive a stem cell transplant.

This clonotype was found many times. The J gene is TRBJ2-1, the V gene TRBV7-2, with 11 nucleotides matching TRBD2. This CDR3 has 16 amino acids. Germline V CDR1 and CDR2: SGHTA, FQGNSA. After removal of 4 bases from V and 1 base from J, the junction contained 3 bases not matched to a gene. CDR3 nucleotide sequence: TGTGCCAGCAGCTCTAGCGGGGGGTCGTCCTACAATGAGCAGTTCTTC. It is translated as CASSSSGGSSYNEQFF.

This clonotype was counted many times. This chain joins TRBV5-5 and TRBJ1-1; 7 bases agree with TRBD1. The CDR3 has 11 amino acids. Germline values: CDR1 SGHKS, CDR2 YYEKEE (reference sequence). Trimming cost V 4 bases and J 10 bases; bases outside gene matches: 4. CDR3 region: CASSGDRAAFF. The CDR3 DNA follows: TGTGCCAGCAGCGGGGACAGAGCAGCTTTCTTT.

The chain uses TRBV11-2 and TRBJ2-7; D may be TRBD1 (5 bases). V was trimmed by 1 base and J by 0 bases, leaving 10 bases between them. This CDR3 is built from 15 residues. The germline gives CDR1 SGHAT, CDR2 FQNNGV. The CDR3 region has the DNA TGTGCCAGCAGCTTAGGCCGACAGATCTCCTACGAGCAGTACTTC. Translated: CASSLGRQISYEQYF.